This entry lists 27 T cell receptor beta chains sequenced from one sample in a study of identical twins. Using its own MiXCR run on the 5' RACE reads, TCRdb lists one record per CDR3 protein. The sample has 500,000 or so distinct CDR3 sequences; approximately 15% are singletons. Separately, the same data were catalogued under a study of yellow fever vaccine responses in identical twins.

What was sequenced was CD4+ T cells sorted from blood. The receptors derive from a young woman in good health.

This clonotype was seen more than once but under ten times. This sequence joins TRBV9 and TRBJ2-5; 8 bases map to TRBD2. CDR1 and CDR2 from the germline V gene are SGDLS and YYNGEE. J gave up 5 bases and V 0 bases, and 9 bases lay outside the gene matches. The CDR3 extends over 16 amino acids. The CDR3 DNA reads TGTGCCAGCAGCGTAGACGGGGGGGCCCGTGGGGAGACCCAGTACTTC. The encoded protein is CASSVDGGARGETQYF.

This clonotype was seen only a few times. The rearrangement joins TRBV12-3 or TRBV12-4 to TRBJ2-1; 11 bases match TRBD2. The CDR3 runs to 16 residues. Trimming took 5 bases from V and 4 from J; bases not matched to a gene: 7. The CDR3 reads CASSRMGLAVYNEQFF. CDR3 DNA sequence: TGTGCCAGCAGTCGGATGGGACTAGCGGTTTACAATGAGCAGTTCTTC.

The V gene is TRBV11-2, the J gene TRBJ2-1; TRBD2 agrees at 7 bases. The ends lost 4 bases at V and 0 bases at J; junction bases unmatched: 12. This CDR3 is 18 amino acids long. From germline, CDR1 is SGHAT and CDR2 FQNNGV. Written as DNA, the CDR3 is TGTGCCAGCAGCTCGAGCCGCCCTAGCGGACCCTCCTACAATGAGCAGTTCTTC. This translates into CASSSSRPSGPSYNEQFF.

This clonotype has a handful of counts. V and J are TRBV12-3 or TRBV12-4 and TRBJ2-5; D unresolved. The CDR3 contains 11 residues. V was shortened by 6 bases and J by 6 bases, with 8 bases between the two germline ends. The DNA of the CDR3 is TGTGCCAGCAGCCCGGAGCAGACCCAGTACTTC. Translation: CASSPEQTQYF.

This clonotype was found a few times. V usage is TRBV5-1 and J usage is TRBJ2-7, with D maybe TRBD2 (7 bases). CDR1 is SGHRS and CDR2 is YFSETQ in the germline V gene. The CDR3 covers 14 residues. Deletions cut 5 bases from V and 0 bases from J, with 12 bases between. The CDR3 DNA reads TGCGCCAGCAGGGGGGGGGCCGGCTCCTACGAGCAGTACTTC. Translating it yields CASRGGAGSYEQYF.

V gene TRBV19 combines with J gene TRBJ2-6; D ambiguous. This CDR3 region has 14 residues. V was trimmed by 9 bases and J by 0 bases, leaving 9 bases between them. The germline CDR1 and CDR2 sequences are LNHDA and SQIVND (reference sequence). CDR3 protein: CASQKGSGANVLTF. DNA for the CDR3: TGTGCCAGCCAAAAGGGCTCTGGGGCCAACGTCCTGACTTTC. The variable domain in full, completed from reference TRBV19 and TRBJ2-6, reads DGGITQSPKYLFRKEGQNVTLSCEQNLNHDAMYWYRQDPGQGLRLIYYSQIVNDFQKGDIAEGYSVSREKKESFPLTVTSAQKNPTAFYLCASQKGSGANVLTFGAGSRLTVL.

This clonotype turned up a few times. The V and J genes are TRBV5-1 and TRBJ2-7, with D tentatively TRBD2 (6 bases). The ends were cut back, 4 bases at V and 3 bases at J, with 17 bases in the middle. The germline V gene encodes CDR1 SGHRS and CDR2 YFSETQ. CDR3 length: 15 residues. CDR3 region: CASSPSSGVLYEQYF. In DNA form, the CDR3 reads TGCGCCAGCAGCCCCTCGTCGGGGGTTCTCTACGAGCAGTACTTC.

This clonotype was counted ten times or more. The chain has TRBV6-5 and TRBJ1-2; 9 bases match TRBD1. With V trimmed by 2 bases and J by 4 bases, 2 bases remained unmatched. This CDR3 comprises 14 residues. Germline V gene lookup returns CDR1 MNHEY and CDR2 SVGAGI. For the CDR3, the DNA is TGTGCCAGCAGTTACGAGGGACAGGGCTATGGCTACACCTTC. Residues: CASSYEGQGYGYTF.

This clonotype has a count of ten or more. This chain uses TRBV12-3 or TRBV12-4 with TRBJ1-2; 7 bases are shared with TRBD1. CDR3 size: 14 residues. J was trimmed by 4 bases and V by 6 bases; bases with no gene match: 8. The CDR3 here is CASSKGQSFYGYTF. In DNA, the CDR3 is TGTGCCAGCAGCAAGGGACAGAGTTTCTATGGCTACACCTTC.

This clonotype was picked up many times. V is TRBV20-1 and J is TRBJ2-3; D is perhaps TRBD2 (6 bases). CDR3 length: 12 amino acids. V lost 6 bases to trimming and J lost 4 bases, with 11 bases between them. Germline-derived CDR1 and CDR2 are DFQATT and SNEGSKA (reference sequence). The CDR3 sequence: CSAGWDSDTQYF. In DNA, the CDR3 is TGCAGTGCGGGCTGGGACTCAGATACGCAGTATTTT.

The chain joins TRBV18 to TRBJ1-1; D is undetermined. The V and J ends lost 3 bases and 0 bases respectively, with 11 bases between them. This CDR3 has 15 amino acids. Looked up from germline, CDR1 is KGHSH and CDR2 is LQKENI. In DNA, the CDR3 is TGTGCCAGCTCACCGCAGGACGGAATGAACACTGAAGCTTTCTTT. Its protein product is CASSPQDGMNTEAFF. Looking up the rest from reference TRBV18 and TRBJ1-1 gives the full variable domain: NAGVMQNPRHLVRRRGQEARLRCSPMKGHSHVYWYRQLPEEGLKFMVYLQKENIIDESGMPKERFSAEFPKEGPSILRIQQVVRGDSAAYFCASSPQDGMNTEAFFGQGTRLTVV.

A few counts support this clonotype. The genes are TRBV6-1 and TRBJ2-1; TRBD1 is a possible D gene (7 bases). V lost 2 bases and J lost 6, with 14 bases in between. The CDR3 contains 15 residues. Germline CDR1 and CDR2: MNHNS and SASEGT. The DNA for the CDR3 is TGTGCCAGCAGTGAAAGGGGAGGACAGGTCAATGAGCAGTTCTTC. Translated, it gives CASSERGGQVNEQFF.

This chain uses TRBV5-1 with TRBJ2-5; D is undetermined. V lost 7 bases, J lost 4 bases, and 11 bases lay in between. Germline CDR1 is SGHRS and CDR2 is YFSETQ. CDR3 size: 12 residues. The CDR3 DNA follows: TGCGCCAGCTCGGGTAAATCAGAGACCCAGTACTTC. This sequence encodes CASSGKSETQYF.

The chain is built from TRBV6-2 or TRBV6-3 and TRBJ2-1; D ambiguous. CDR3 length equals 13 residues. Trimming stripped 2 bases from V and 9 bases from J, with 11 bases between. Germline values: CDR1 MNHEY, CDR2 SVGEGT. This CDR3 is CASSYRKTAEQFF. CDR3 nucleotide sequence: TGTGCCAGCAGTTACCGTAAAACGGCTGAGCAGTTCTTC.

The V and J genes are TRBV4-2 and TRBJ2-7, with a tentative D call TRBD1 (5 bases). The length of the CDR3 is 14 residues. The germline CDR1 and CDR2 sequences are LGHNA and YNFKEQ. Trimming removed 4 bases at V and 7 bases at J, with 17 bases between. The CDR3 DNA follows: TGTGCCAGCAGCCGCAGGGCTGGCTTTGGGGAGCAGTACTTC. It encodes CASSRRAGFGEQYF.

This clonotype has a handful of counts. The CDR3 is CSVARTSGRNTGELFF. As DNA, the CDR3 is TGCAGCGTCGCTCGCACGAGCGGGAGGAACACCGGGGAGCTGTTTTTT. The J gene is TRBJ2-2, the V gene TRBV29-1; TRBD2 matches 8 bases. The CDR3 contains 16 residues. V was pared by 6 bases and J by 1 base, with 10 bases of the junction left unmatched. CDR1 is SQVTM and CDR2 is ANQGSEA in the germline V gene.

In this sample, this clonotype turned up a few times. The gene calls are TRBV5-1 and TRBJ1-5; D gene uncertain. V shed 0 bases and J shed 0 bases, with 10 bases lying between them. Germline CDR1 reads SGHRS; CDR2 reads YFSETQ. The CDR3 spans 16 residues. The CDR3 DNA reads as TGCGCCAGCAGCTTGGGCCTTGGGAGTAGCAATCAGCCCCAGCATTTT. Amino acid sequence: CASSLGLGSSNQPQHF.

This clonotype was picked up a small number of times. The V gene is TRBV14, the J gene TRBJ2-3; D perhaps matches TRBD1 (6 bases). The CDR3 contains 14 residues. Between the trimmed V and J ends, which lost 4 bases and 8 bases, there was a span of 16 bases. Per germline, CDR1 SGHDN and CDR2 FVKESK. This chain's CDR3 is CASSRERGSATQYF. As DNA, the CDR3 is TGTGCCAGCAGCCGGGAAAGGGGGTCAGCTACGCAGTATTTT.

This clonotype was counted only a few times. The chain combines TRBV25-1 with TRBJ1-1; D is undetermined. The CDR3 is 13 residues long. Trimming shortened V by 2 bases and J by 9 bases, and 13 bases separated the two germline ends. Germline CDR1 and CDR2: MGHDK and SYGVNS. The CDR3 sequence is CASSEIGLGKAFF. The CDR3 bases are TGTGCCAGCAGTGAAATCGGCCTGGGGAAAGCTTTCTTT.

CDR3 loop: CSADRQANTEAFF. In DNA, the CDR3 is TGCAGCGCCGATCGCCAGGCGAACACTGAAGCTTTCTTT. V and J are TRBV29-1 and TRBJ1-1; D gene unclear. V lost 7 bases and J 1 base, leaving 13 bases between the germline ends. The CDR3 runs to 13 residues. The V gene's germline CDR1 is SQVTM and CDR2 ANQGSEA. Combining the CDR3 with reference TRBV29-1 and TRBJ1-1 gives the whole variable domain SAVISQKPSRDICQRGTSLTIQCQVDSQVTMMFWYRQQPGQSLTLIATANQGSEATYESGFVIDKFPISRPNLTFSTLTVSNMSPEDSSIYLCSADRQANTEAFFGQGTRLTVV.

The chain employs TRBV5-1 and TRBJ1-4; no firm D call. CDR1 SGHRS and CDR2 YFSETQ come from the germline V gene. The V gene lost 6 bases and the J gene lost 8 bases, with 14 bases spanning the gap. CDR3 length equals 13 residues. CDR3 loop: CASTVTPAEKLFF. The CDR3 DNA sequence: TGCGCCAGCACCGTGACCCCAGCCGAAAAACTGTTTTTT.

The chain has TRBV13 and TRBJ2-5; unclear D gene. Germline assignment: CDR1 PRHDT and CDR2 FYEKMQ (reference sequence). Between the trimmed V and J ends, which lost 5 bases and 3 bases, there was a span of 4 bases. This CDR3 is 11 amino acids long. As DNA, the CDR3 is TGTGCCAGCAGCAAAGAAGAGACCCAGTACTTC. Its translation: CASSKEETQYF. Together with reference TRBV13 and TRBJ2-5, the CDR3 gives the full variable domain: AAGVIQSPRHLIKEKRETATLKCYPIPRHDTVYWYQQGPGQDPQFLISFYEKMQSDKGSIPDRFSAQQFSDYHSELNMSSLELGDSALYFCASSKEETQYFGPGTRLLVL.

This clonotype has a handful of counts. The chain couples TRBV12-3 or TRBV12-4 to TRBJ2-7; perhaps TRBD1 as D (6 bases). CDR3 size: 12 residues. V lost 6 bases and J lost 4, with 10 bases in between. The CDR3 is CASSNRVYEQYF. In nucleotides, the CDR3 is TGTGCCAGCAGCAACAGGGTATACGAGCAGTACTTC.

This clonotype was counted only a few times. The chain is built from TRBV24-1 and TRBJ2-1, with 10 bases identical to TRBD1. V shed 6 bases, J shed 5 bases, and the junction held 9 bases outside the gene matches. Germline lookup yields CDR1 KGHDR and CDR2 SFDVKD. The CDR3 has 16 residues. The CDR3 here is CATSPLGTGVNNEQFF. CDR3 DNA sequence: TGTGCCACCAGTCCCCTTGGGACAGGGGTTAACAATGAGCAGTTCTTC.

This clonotype came up a few times. This rearrangement joins TRBV5-1 to TRBJ2-5; maybe TRBD2 (6 bases). V was clipped by 1 base and J by 1 base, with 11 bases between them. The length of the CDR3 is 15 residues. CDR1 is SGHRS, CDR2 YFSETQ, per germline. As DNA, the CDR3 is TGCGCCAGCAGCTTGTCTGTAGCGGCCCAAGAGACCCAGTACTTC. Residues: CASSLSVAAQETQYF.

The genes are TRBV10-3 and TRBJ1-2; D call uncertain. In germline, CDR1 is ENHRY, CDR2 SYGVKD. The CDR3 is 13 amino acids. Trimming left V 8 bases short and J 5 bases short, with 15 bases between. The CDR3 coding sequence is TGTGCCATCTCGCCCAGGACTGGGTATGGCTACACCTTC. Protein product: CAISPRTGYGYTF.

This clonotype was detected a few times. The rearrangement uses TRBV29-1 and TRBJ2-7, with D possibly being TRBD2 (6 bases). In germline, CDR1 is SQVTM, CDR2 ANQGSEA. There are 13 residues in the CDR3. Trimming left V 6 bases short and J 2 bases short, with 14 bases between. The CDR3 here is CSVDPGTPYEQYF. Here the CDR3 DNA reads TGCAGCGTAGATCCCGGGACTCCCTACGAGCAGTACTTC.